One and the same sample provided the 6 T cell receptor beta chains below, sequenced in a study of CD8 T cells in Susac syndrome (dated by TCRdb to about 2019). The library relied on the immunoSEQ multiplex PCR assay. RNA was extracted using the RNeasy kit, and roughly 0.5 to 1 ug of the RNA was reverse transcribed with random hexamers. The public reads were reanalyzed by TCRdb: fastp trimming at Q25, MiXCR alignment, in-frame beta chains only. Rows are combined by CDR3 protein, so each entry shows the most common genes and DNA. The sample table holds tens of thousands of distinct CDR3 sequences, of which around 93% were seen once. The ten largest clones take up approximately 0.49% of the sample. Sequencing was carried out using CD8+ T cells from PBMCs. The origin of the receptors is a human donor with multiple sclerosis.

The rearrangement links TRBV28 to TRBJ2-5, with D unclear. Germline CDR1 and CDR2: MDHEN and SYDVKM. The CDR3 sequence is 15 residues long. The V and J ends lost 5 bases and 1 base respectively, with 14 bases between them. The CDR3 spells CASSPSTDFQETQYF. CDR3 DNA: TGTGCCAGCAGTCCTTCAACAGATTTCCAAGAGACCCAGTACTTC.

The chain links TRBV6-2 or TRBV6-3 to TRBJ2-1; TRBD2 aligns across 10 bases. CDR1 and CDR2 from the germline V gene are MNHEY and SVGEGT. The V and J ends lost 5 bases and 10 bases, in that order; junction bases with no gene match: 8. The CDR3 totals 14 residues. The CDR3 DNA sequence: TGTGCCAGCAGTGCGAGCGGGGGGGTAGGAGAGCAGTTCTTC. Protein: CASSASGGVGEQFF.

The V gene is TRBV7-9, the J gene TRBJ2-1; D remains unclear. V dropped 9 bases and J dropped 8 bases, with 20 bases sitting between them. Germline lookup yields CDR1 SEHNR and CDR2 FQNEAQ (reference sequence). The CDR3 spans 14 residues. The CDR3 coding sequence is TGTGCCAGTTTCGATCTTTTTACCAAGGATGAGCAGTTCTTC. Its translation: CASFDLFTKDEQFF.

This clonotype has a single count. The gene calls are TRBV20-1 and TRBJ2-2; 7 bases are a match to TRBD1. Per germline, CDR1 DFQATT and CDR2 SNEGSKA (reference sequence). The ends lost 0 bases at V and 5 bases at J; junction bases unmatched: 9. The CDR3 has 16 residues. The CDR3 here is CSARDLRTGETGELFF. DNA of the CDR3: TGCAGTGCTAGAGATCTCCGGACAGGAGAAACCGGGGAGCTGTTTTTT.

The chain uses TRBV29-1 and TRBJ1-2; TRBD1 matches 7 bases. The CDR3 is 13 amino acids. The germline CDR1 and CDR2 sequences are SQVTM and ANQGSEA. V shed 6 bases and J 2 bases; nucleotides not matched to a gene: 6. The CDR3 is CSVPIQGNYGYTF. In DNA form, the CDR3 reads TGCAGCGTGCCCATACAGGGGAACTATGGCTACACCTTC.

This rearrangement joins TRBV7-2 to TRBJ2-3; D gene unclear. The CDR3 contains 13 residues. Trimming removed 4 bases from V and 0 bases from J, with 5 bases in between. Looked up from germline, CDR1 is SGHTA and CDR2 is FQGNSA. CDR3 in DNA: TGTGCCAGCAGCTATACCAGCACAGATACGCAGTATTTT. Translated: CASSYTSTDTQYF.